This T cell receptor (beta chain) was recovered during a study of cytomegalovirus exposure and HLA in healthy donors (dated by TCRdb to between 2016 and 2019). For context, the study as a whole: A later analysis indicated that the 95 to 150 validation repertoires were generated on the platform also employed for the 600 to 750 repertoires of the first cohort. To predict cytomegalovirus infection status, the study combined high-throughput TCR immunosequencing, statistical association of individual TCRs with disease status, and machine learning. Along with the approximately 670-subject first cohort, a separate validation cohort of 120 different subjects was used. The study was designed to test whether signatures of past pathogen exposure could be identified by cataloging public T cell receptors.

This clone turned up a few times. Its antigen has not been determined. The sample holds no much larger clone one base away, and base qualities are not on file. Preparation of the library involved the immunoSEQ multiplex PCR assay. The authors' analysis ran thus. A statistical classification framework was built to diagnose cytomegalovirus status from the catalog of TCR beta chain sequences. Entries here come from immuneACCESS through TCRdb and include only in-frame sequences with V and J called. Some clones fail to appear in such tables; in the studies checked, an unresolved V gene covers under half of the shortfall, and the cause of the remainder is unknown. V and J calls and clone size follow that table, whereas D and trimming were derived from the DNA. The sample profile shows around 120,000 clones; approximately 91% of them were found once. About 4.3% of the sample is taken by the ten largest.

Results and caveats for the whole study, not just this receptor: All 120 or so repertoires were used to score co-occurrence in the validation cohort in a later analysis, because that analysis had no HLA typing for the cohort. The study gave a list of 150 to 200 TCR beta chains associated with cytomegalovirus. In vitro tests confirmed that a few of the cytomegalovirus-associated TCR beta chains recognize cytomegalovirus antigens. Most TCR sequences were observed very rarely across donors, whereas some public TCRs were present in many individuals. In both the original and validation cohorts, the classifier was reported to diagnose cytomegalovirus status with high specificity and sensitivity. According to the authors, the approach could potentially be generalized to other disease states and immunological phenotypes. A later analysis found that TCRs clustered in the first cohort also tended to co-occur in the roughly 120 validation repertoires, with approximately 93% of cluster scores above 0.

The donors were included in the validation cohort of 90 to 150 subjects, a group kept apart from the roughly 680-subject first cohort. From its cysteine to its phenylalanine, the CDR3 spans 13 amino acids. Only CDR3 DNA is held: 39 bases, read in frame from base 1. From the germline V gene (reference sequence), CDR1 is LNHNV and CDR2 is YYDKDF. The trim is 0 bases for V and 4 bases for J, with a gap of 6 bases between the germline ends. Sequencing used PBMCs. The clonotype was recovered from a man younger than 30 in good health and CMV-seropositive. Here the chain combines TRBV15 and TRBJ2-5; the D gene is unclear. The nucleotide sequence is TGTGCCACCAGCAGAGATGTCGGAGAGACCCAGTACTTC. This is translated as CATSRDVGETQYF.